Presented here are 27 T cell receptor beta chains from one specimen sequenced in a study of shared clonotypes between healthy human individuals. Using immunoSEQ multiplex PCR, the repertoire was profiled, and TCRdb retains in-frame clones only, with some absent. In the table there are roughly 2.2 million clones, roughly 90% of which are singletons. Sequences were obtained from naive CD4+ T cells from PBMCs. Regarding subset: CD45RA+ positively selected. The receptors come from a man younger than 35 in good health. Some clones in this sample may be carry-over from other donors' samples.

The rearrangement links TRBV9 to TRBJ2-3; no definite D call. CDR3 length: 17 amino acids. From germline, CDR1 is SGDLS and CDR2 YYNGEE. V was trimmed by 4 bases and J by 1 base, leaving 19 bases between them. This CDR3 reads CASSPHLASGRTDTQYF. CDR3 sequence (DNA): TGTGCCAGCAGCCCTCATTTGGCCAGTGGGCGCACAGATACGCAGTATTTT.

This clone was counted once. V gene TRBV15 combines with J gene TRBJ1-1; D is undetermined. Germline V gene lookup returns CDR1 LNHNV and CDR2 YYDKDF (reference sequence). The CDR3 is made up of 13 amino acids. V was pared by 0 bases and J by 4 bases, with 6 bases between. Written as DNA, the CDR3 is TGTGCCACCAGCAGAGACCAGGCCACTGAAGCTTTCTTT. Its protein is CATSRDQATEAFF.

For the CDR3, the DNA is TGTGCCAGCAGTTTCTCGGGCGGGAGTGGAACAGATACGCAGTATTTT. It specifies CASSFSGGSGTDTQYF. The rearrangement joins TRBV28 to TRBJ2-3; TRBD2 matches at 7 bases. The ends lost 3 bases at V and 3 bases at J; junction bases unmatched: 9. Per the germline V gene, CDR1 is MDHEN and CDR2 is SYDVKM. CDR3 length: 16 amino acids.

The chain combines TRBV7-3 with TRBJ2-3, with D possibly matching TRBD1 (5 bases). The ends were cut back, 4 bases at V and 1 base at J, with 12 bases in the middle. This CDR3 has 15 residues. Germline CDR1 reads SGHTA; CDR2 reads FQGTGA. CDR3 residues: CASSSYLTGTDTQYF. The CDR3 coding sequence is TGTGCCAGCAGCTCCTATCTGACAGGCACAGATACGCAGTATTTT.

The genes are TRBV6-5 and TRBJ2-7; D is undetermined. The germline V gene encodes CDR1 MNHEY and CDR2 SVGAGI. The CDR3 contains 14 residues. With 5 bases removed from V and 2 bases from J, the gap between germline ends came to 13 bases. CDR3 sequence reads: CASSEYRWPYEQYF. The CDR3 bases are TGTGCCAGCAGTGAGTACCGGTGGCCCTACGAGCAGTACTTC.

This clone was seen only a few times. V is TRBV6-1 and J is TRBJ1-1; D unresolved. CDR3 length: 11 amino acids. Germline CDR1 is MNHNS and CDR2 is SASEGT. V was cut by 6 bases and J by 7 bases, with 9 bases left in between. This CDR3 reads CASRRFDEAFF. The CDR3 coding sequence is TGTGCCAGCAGGCGGTTCGATGAAGCTTTCTTT.

The chain joins TRBV30 to TRBJ1-1, with D maybe TRBD1 (5 bases). From germline, CDR1 is GTSNPN and CDR2 SVGIG (reference sequence). This CDR3 region has 13 residues. Trimming left V 1 base short and J 1 base short, with 7 bases between. CDR3 in DNA: TGTGCCTGGAGTGCCGACAGGAACACTGAAGCTTTCTTT. Translating it yields CAWSADRNTEAFF.

The chain joins TRBV5-4 to TRBJ2-1, with TRBD1 matching 8 bases. Losses at the gene ends were 4 bases for V and 0 bases for J; bases not matched to a gene: 9. The germline gives CDR1 SGHNT, CDR2 YYREEE (reference sequence). This CDR3 contains 17 residues. The CDR3, as DNA: TGTGCCAGCAGCGCCTACCGGACAGGGAGCTCCTACAATGAGCAGTTCTTC. Encoded protein: CASSAYRTGSSYNEQFF.

V and J are TRBV28 and TRBJ2-7; possible D gene TRBD1, 6 bases. V lost 1 base and J 3 bases, leaving 19 bases between the germline ends. Germline CDR1 reads MDHEN; CDR2 reads SYDVKM. The CDR3 is made up of 17 amino acids. CDR3 sequence: CASSLFYIGGRHYEQYF. CDR3 sequence (DNA): TGTGCCAGCAGTTTATTCTACATTGGGGGCAGGCACTACGAGCAGTACTTC.

This clone was picked up one time. This chain uses TRBV27 with TRBJ2-2, with D tentatively TRBD2 (6 bases). Between the trimmed V and J ends, which lost 5 bases and 5 bases, there was a span of 18 bases. CDR3 length equals 16 residues. Germline V gene data show CDR1 as MNHEY and CDR2 as SMNVEV (reference sequence). The CDR3 nucleotides read TGTGCCAGCAGTCCCATGAGGGCGGGACCTACCGGGGAGCTGTTTTTT. Protein product: CASSPMRAGPTGELFF.

V gene TRBV5-8 combines with J gene TRBJ1-4; D unresolved. Germline CDR1 and CDR2: SGHTS and YDEGEE. CDR3 length: 16 residues. V was trimmed by 4 bases and J by 7 bases, leaving 20 bases between them. CDR3 nucleotides: TGTGCCAGCAGCGGCAGGACCCCCGTCCTTCGTGAAAAACTGTTTTTT. Protein product: CASSGRTPVLREKLFF.

The CDR3 sequence is CASSSEQGAYEQYF. The DNA of the CDR3 is TGTGCCAGCAGCTCGGAACAGGGGGCGTACGAGCAGTACTTC. The gene calls are TRBV7-2 and TRBJ2-5, with TRBD1 matching 9 bases. The DNA end favors TRBJ2-7, so the J call may be wrong. The CDR3 totals 14 residues. Germline CDR1 SGHTA, CDR2 FQGNSA.

This chain links TRBV10-3 with TRBJ1-4; 10 nucleotides line up with TRBD1. After removal of 6 bases from V and 6 bases from J, the junction contained 4 bases not matched to a gene. CDR1 and CDR2 from the germline V gene are ENHRY and SYGVKD. The CDR3 is 14 amino acids. In DNA, the CDR3 is TGTGCCATCAGCCCTGGGACAGGGGATGAAAAACTGTTTTTT. Its protein product is CAISPGTGDEKLFF.

The chain carries TRBV2 and TRBJ2-7; D gene ambiguous. This CDR3 region has 12 residues. V was shortened by 1 base and J by 6 bases, with 7 bases between the two germline ends. Germline V gene lookup returns CDR1 SNHLY and CDR2 FYNNEI. The DNA of the CDR3 is TGTGCCAGCAGTGAAGAGACACCCGAGCAGTACTTC. Translating it yields CASSEETPEQYF.

This chain connects TRBV19 to TRBJ2-2; possibly TRBD2 for D (5 bases). Germline CDR1 and CDR2: LNHDA and SQIVND (reference sequence). The CDR3 loop spans 14 amino acids. Trimming left V 3 bases short and J 7 bases short, with 12 bases between. This chain's CDR3 is CASSIGIRNGELFF. CDR3 coding DNA: TGTGCCAGTAGTATCGGGATACGAAACGGGGAGCTGTTTTTT.

The chain combines TRBV28 with TRBJ2-7; D could derive from TRBD1 or TRBD2 (5 bases each). Germline CDR1 and CDR2: MDHEN and SYDVKM. CDR3 length equals 18 residues. V was shortened by 5 bases and J by 2 bases, with 25 bases between the two germline ends. CDR3 protein: CASSPYGVRDGRPYEQYF. CDR3 sequence (DNA): TGTGCCAGCAGTCCCTACGGGGTAAGGGACGGCAGGCCCTACGAGCAGTACTTC.

This chain joins TRBV2 and TRBJ2-3; 7 positions match TRBD2. V shed 6 bases and J 4 bases; nucleotides not matched to a gene: 4. Per the germline V gene, CDR1 is SNHLY and CDR2 is FYNNEI. The CDR3 is made up of 13 amino acids. The CDR3 region is CASSSGIADTQYF. The CDR3 DNA reads as TGTGCCAGCAGCAGCGGGATAGCAGATACGCAGTATTTT.

J is TRBJ2-7 and V is TRBV28; D is uncertain. Germline V gene sequence: CDR1 MDHEN, CDR2 SYDVKM. V lost 7 bases, J lost 0 bases, and 13 bases lay in between. This CDR3 comprises 14 residues. CDR3 nucleotides: TGTGCCAGCACCCAAGACGGGTACTCCTACGAGCAGTACTTC. It encodes CASTQDGYSYEQYF.

The rearrangement joins TRBV7-6 to TRBJ2-3, with D perhaps given as TRBD1 or TRBD2 (5 bases each). There are 17 residues in the CDR3. V shed 5 bases and J shed 9 bases, with 27 bases lying between them. The germline V gene has CDR1 SGHVS and CDR2 FNYEAQ. The CDR3 DNA is TGTGCCAGCAGCCCACGCCCATCCTGGGACCCTATGGGAACGCAGTATTTT. Its protein product is CASSPRPSWDPMGTQYF.

This rearrangement joins TRBV15 to TRBJ2-3; 7 bases match TRBD2. CDR3 length: 16 amino acids. Per the germline V gene, CDR1 is LNHNV and CDR2 is YYDKDF (reference sequence). With V trimmed by 1 base and J by 3 bases, 7 bases remained unmatched. CDR3 DNA: TGTGCCACCAGCAGAGGGGGCGGGAGAGAGACAGATACGCAGTATTTT. It is translated as CATSRGGGRETDTQYF. The full variable domain, its missing parts supplied by reference TRBV15 and TRBJ2-3, is DAMVIQNPRYQVTQFGKPVTLSCSQTLNHNVMYWYQQKSSQAPKLLFHYYDKDFNNEADTPDNFQSRRPNTSFCFLDIRSPGLGDTAMYLCATSRGGGRETDTQYFGPGTRLTVL.

The chain recombines TRBV27 with TRBJ2-7; 7 positions agree with TRBD2. Germline CDR1 and CDR2: MNHEY and SMNVEV (reference sequence). V lost 5 bases, J lost 3 bases, and 16 bases stayed unmatched. The CDR3 has 17 residues. The DNA for the CDR3 is TGTGCCAGCAGTCCGTTCAGGGCCGGGACTAAATACTACGAGCAGTACTTC. Translation gives CASSPFRAGTKYYEQYF.

To note about this clone: Other DNA sequences within the sample encode an identical CDR3. V is TRBV5-1 and J is TRBJ2-3; no firm D call. The V gene's germline CDR1 is SGHRS and CDR2 YFSETQ. Trimming cost V 1 base and J 6 bases, with 6 bases left between them. This CDR3 is built from 12 residues. The CDR3 sequence is CASSLLSDTQYF. CDR3 DNA sequence: TGCGCCAGCAGCTTGTTATCCGATACGCAGTATTTT.

The V call is TRBV2, the J call TRBJ1-1, with TRBD1 identical over 8 bases. Germline CDR1 and CDR2: SNHLY and FYNNEI. Germline trimming cut 7 bases from V and 4 bases from J; bases unmatched to any gene: 5. The CDR3 has 13 residues. The CDR3 DNA follows: TGTGCCAGCAATCCAGGGGGCGTCACTGAAGCTTTCTTT. It specifies CASNPGGVTEAFF.

This clone was counted between two and nine times. Other nucleotide sequences from this sample produce the same CDR3. The chain uses TRBV5-4 and TRBJ2-3, with 11 positions matching TRBD2. From germline, CDR1 is SGHNT and CDR2 YYREEE (reference sequence). The length of the CDR3 is 15 residues. The J segment lost 3 bases and the V segment lost 0 bases, leaving 0 bases of the junction unmatched. DNA of the CDR3: TGTGCCAGCAGCTTGGGACTAGCGGGAACAGATACGCAGTATTTT. The encoded protein is CASSLGLAGTDTQYF.

This rearrangement joins TRBV19 to TRBJ1-5, with D possibly being TRBD1 (5 bases). CDR3 length equals 16 residues. Trimming removed 3 bases from V and 5 bases from J, with 17 bases in between. Germline lookup yields CDR1 LNHDA and CDR2 SQIVND (reference sequence). The CDR3 nucleotides read TGTGCCAGTAGTATTCAGAGCCGGTTGGGGGATCAGCCCCAGCATTTT. Protein sequence: CASSIQSRLGDQPQHF.

A single count supports this clone. J is TRBJ1-2 and V is TRBV6-1, with D perhaps matching TRBD1 (6 bases). Deletions cut 0 bases from V and 4 bases from J, with 12 bases between. This CDR3 has 15 residues. Germline V gives CDR1 MNHNS, CDR2 SASEGT. The CDR3 protein is CASSEALQGIYGYTF. In nucleotides, the CDR3 is TGTGCCAGCAGTGAAGCGCTACAGGGAATCTATGGCTACACCTTC.

The chain combines TRBV5-1 with TRBJ2-2; D remains ambiguous. Between the trimmed V and J ends, which lost 2 bases and 0 bases, there was a span of 8 bases. This CDR3 contains 15 residues. Germline loops: CDR1 SGHRS, CDR2 YFSETQ. This CDR3 reads CASSLLYANTGELFF. The CDR3 DNA reads as TGCGCCAGCAGCTTATTATACGCGAACACCGGGGAGCTGTTTTTT.